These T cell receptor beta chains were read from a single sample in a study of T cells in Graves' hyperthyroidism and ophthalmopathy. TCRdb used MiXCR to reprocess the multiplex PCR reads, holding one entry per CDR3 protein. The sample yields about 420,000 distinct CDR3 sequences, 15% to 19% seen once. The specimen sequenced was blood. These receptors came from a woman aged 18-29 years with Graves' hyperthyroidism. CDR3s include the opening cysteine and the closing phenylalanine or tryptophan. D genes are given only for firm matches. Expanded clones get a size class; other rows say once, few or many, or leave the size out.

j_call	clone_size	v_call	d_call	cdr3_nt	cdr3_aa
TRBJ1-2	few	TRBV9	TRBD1	TGTGCCAGCAGCGCAGTTGGGACAGGGGGCGCTTATGGCTACACCTTC	CASSAVGTGGAYGYTF
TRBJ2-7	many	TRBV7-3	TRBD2	TGTGCCAGCAGCCCTGGGCTAGCGGGGATCTACGAGCAGTACTTC	CASSPGLAGIYEQYF
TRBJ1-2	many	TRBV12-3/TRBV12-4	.	TGTGCCAGCAGTTTCTCCTCCGACGGAGTTAACTATGGCTACACCTTC	CASSFSSDGVNYGYTF
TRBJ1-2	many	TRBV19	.	TGTGCCAGTACCCCCGCAGGGTCCTATGGCTACACCTTC	CASTPAGSYGYTF
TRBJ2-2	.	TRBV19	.	TGTGCCAGTAGTGCCCAGGGGCGGTGGACCGGGGAGCTGTTTTTT	CASSAQGRWTGELFF
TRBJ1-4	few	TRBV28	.	TGTGCCAGCAGTCGAGCCGGACGGAGAAATGAAAAACTGTTTTTT	CASSRAGRRNEKLFF
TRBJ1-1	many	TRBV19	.	TGTGCCAGTAGGGTGACAGCAAACACTGAAGCTTTCTTT	CASRVTANTEAFF
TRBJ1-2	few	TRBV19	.	TGTGCCAGTAGTATAGTTGATACAGCCTATGGCTACACCTTC	CASSIVDTAYGYTF
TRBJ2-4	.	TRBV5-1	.	TGCGCCAGCGCACCGGGACTAGCCAAAAACATTCAGTACTTC	CASAPGLAKNIQYF
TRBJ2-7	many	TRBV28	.	TGTGCCAGCTCGAGTGGGGGGTTTGGGTCCTACGAGCAGTACTTC	CASSSGGFGSYEQYF
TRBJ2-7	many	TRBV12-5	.	TGTGCTAGTGGTTTGGACTTGCGCGAGCAGTACTTC	CASGLDLREQYF
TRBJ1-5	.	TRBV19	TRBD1	TGTGCCTGTAGTATGACAGGGGCTAGCAATCAGCCCCAGCATTTT	CACSMTGASNQPQHF
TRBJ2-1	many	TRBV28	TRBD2	TGTGCCAGCACCTCCGCGGGGGTCCCCTACAATGAGCAGTTCTTC	CASTSAGVPYNEQFF
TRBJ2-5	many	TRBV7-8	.	TGTGCCAGCAGCTTGGCGGAGGGCCGGGAGACCCAGTACTTC	CASSLAEGRETQYF
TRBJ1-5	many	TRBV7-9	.	TGTGCCAGCAGCCAAGGGTCAGATAATAGCTGGCCCCAGCATTTT	CASSQGSDNSWPQHF
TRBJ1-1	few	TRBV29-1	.	TGCAGCGTTGAAGGGCGGCAGTCGAACACTGAAGCTTTCTTT	CSVEGRQSNTEAFF
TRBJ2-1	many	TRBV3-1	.	TGTGCCAGCAGCCAAGATTTGGGCTCCTACAATGAGCAGTTCTTC	CASSQDLGSYNEQFF
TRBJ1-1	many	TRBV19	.	TGTGCCAGTAGTGCGGTGAGGGATAGGGACACTGAAGCTTTCTTT	CASSAVRDRDTEAFF
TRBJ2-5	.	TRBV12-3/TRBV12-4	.	TGTGCCAGCAGTTGGACAAGGGACAAACAAGAGACCCAGTACTTC	CASSWTRDKQETQYF
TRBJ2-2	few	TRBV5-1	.	TGCGCCAGCAGCCCGGTAGGTCTCCCGAACACCGGGGAGCTGTTTTTT	CASSPVGLPNTGELFF
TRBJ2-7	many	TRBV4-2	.	TGTGCCAGCAGCCAAGGGAGCGTTGCCAGCTCCTACGAGCAGTACTTC	CASSQGSVASSYEQYF
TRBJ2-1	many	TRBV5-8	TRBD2	TGTGCCAGCAGCTTGGCCGTGTCTAGCGGGGGGTCAGGGGAGCAGTTCTTC	CASSLAVSSGGSGEQFF
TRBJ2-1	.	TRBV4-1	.	TGCGCCAGCAGCCAAGGGGGGGCAGTGGATGAGCAGTTCTTC	CASSQGGAVDEQFF
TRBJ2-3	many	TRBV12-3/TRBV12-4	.	TGTGCCAGCAGCAAACTCCGCCTTTCTAGCACAGATACGCAGTATTTT	CASSKLRLSSTDTQYF
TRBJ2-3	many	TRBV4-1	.	TGTGCCAGCAGCCAGGCTGGGGCAGATACGCAGTATTTT	CASSQAGADTQYF
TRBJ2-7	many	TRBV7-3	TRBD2	TGTGCCAGCAGCCTGACTAGCGGGATAAACTACGAGCAGTACTTC	CASSLTSGINYEQYF
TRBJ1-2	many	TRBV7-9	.	TGTGCCAGCAGCGCAGCAGATTATGGCTACACCTTC	CASSAADYGYTF